This TCR beta chain was sequenced for a study of blood T cell repertoires in COVID-19. For the study at large: Researchers got acute and convalescent COVID-19 samples from the United States, Italy and Spain.

Self-reported history from a screening survey and questionnaire set each donor's cohort. The CDR3 loop spans 17 amino acids. Germline assignment: CDR1 SGHRS and CDR2 YFSETQ. V lost 4 bases and J lost 4; bases outside the gene matches: 11. Under the authors' procedure: Estimation of nucleated cell counts relied on the amplification of reference gene primers. Libraries were prepared by immunoSEQ multiplex PCR; TCRdb keeps only in-frame clonotypes and omits some of them. Clone size and the V and J calls come from that table; the DNA yielded D and trimming. The top ten hold 3.5% to 4.5% of the sample, which has roughly 300,000 clones, around 86% seen once.

The material sequenced was PBMCs or T cells enriched from blood (not recorded which). The genes are TRBV5-1 and TRBJ2-5, with 12 bases identical to TRBD2. The receptor was isolated from a woman in her forties with acute COVID-19. CDR3 sequence (DNA): TGCGCCAGCAGCGGGAGGTCTAGCGGGAGGGCCCCAGAGACCCAGTACTTC. Its translation is CASSGRSSGRAPETQYF.